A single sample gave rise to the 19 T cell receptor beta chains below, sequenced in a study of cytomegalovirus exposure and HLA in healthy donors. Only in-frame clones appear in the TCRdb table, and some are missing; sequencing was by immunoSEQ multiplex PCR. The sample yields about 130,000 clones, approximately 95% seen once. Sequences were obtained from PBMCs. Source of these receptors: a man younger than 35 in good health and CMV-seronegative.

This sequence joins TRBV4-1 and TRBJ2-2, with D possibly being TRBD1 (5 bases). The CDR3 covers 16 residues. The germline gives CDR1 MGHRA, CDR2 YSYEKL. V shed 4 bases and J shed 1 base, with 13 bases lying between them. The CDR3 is CASSPSRVVNTGELFF. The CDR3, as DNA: TGCGCCAGCAGCCCAAGCAGGGTCGTGAACACCGGGGAGCTGTTTTTT.

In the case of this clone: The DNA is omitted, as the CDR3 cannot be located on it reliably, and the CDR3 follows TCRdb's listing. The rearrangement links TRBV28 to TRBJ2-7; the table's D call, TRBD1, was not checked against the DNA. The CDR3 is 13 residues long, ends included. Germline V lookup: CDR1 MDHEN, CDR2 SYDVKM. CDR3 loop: CASSFQVSYEQYF.

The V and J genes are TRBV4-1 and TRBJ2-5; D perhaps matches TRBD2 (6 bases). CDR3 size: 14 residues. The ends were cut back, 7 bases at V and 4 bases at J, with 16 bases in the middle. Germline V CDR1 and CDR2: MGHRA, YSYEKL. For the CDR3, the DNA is TGCGCCAGCACCTCCGGGTTGCGGGGAGAGACCCAGTACTTC. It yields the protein CASTSGLRGETQYF.

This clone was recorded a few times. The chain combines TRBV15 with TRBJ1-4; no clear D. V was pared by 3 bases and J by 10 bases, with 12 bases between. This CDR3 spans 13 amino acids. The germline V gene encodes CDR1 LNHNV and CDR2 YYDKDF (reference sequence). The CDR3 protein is CATSRGEGRKLFF. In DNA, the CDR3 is TGTGCCACCAGCAGGGGTGAGGGAAGAAAACTGTTTTTT. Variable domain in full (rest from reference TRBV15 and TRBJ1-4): DAMVIQNPRYQVTQFGKPVTLSCSQTLNHNVMYWYQQKSSQAPKLLFHYYDKDFNNEADTPDNFQSRRPNTSFCFLDIRSPGLGDTAMYLCATSRGEGRKLFFGSGTQLSVL.

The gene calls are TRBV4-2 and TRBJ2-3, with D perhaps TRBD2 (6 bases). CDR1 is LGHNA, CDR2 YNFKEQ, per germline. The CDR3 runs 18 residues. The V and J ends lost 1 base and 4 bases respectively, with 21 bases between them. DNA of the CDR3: TGTGCCAGCAGCCAAGTAGCCGGGGGAGCCTATGGGCCAGATACGCAGTATTTT. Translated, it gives CASSQVAGGAYGPDTQYF.

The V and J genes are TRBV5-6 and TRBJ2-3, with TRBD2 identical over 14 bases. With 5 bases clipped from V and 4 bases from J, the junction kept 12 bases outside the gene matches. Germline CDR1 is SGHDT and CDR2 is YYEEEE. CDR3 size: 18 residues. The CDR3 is CASSYGTSGSGSPDTQYF. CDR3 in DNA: TGTGCCAGCAGTTACGGGACTAGCGGGAGCGGAAGCCCAGATACGCAGTATTTT.

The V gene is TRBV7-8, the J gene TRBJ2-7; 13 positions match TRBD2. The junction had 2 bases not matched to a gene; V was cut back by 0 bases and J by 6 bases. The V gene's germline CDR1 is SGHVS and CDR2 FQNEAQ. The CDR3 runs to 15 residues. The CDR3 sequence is CASSLARLAGGEQYF. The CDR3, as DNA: TGTGCCAGCAGCTTAGCCCGACTAGCGGGGGGCGAGCAGTACTTC.

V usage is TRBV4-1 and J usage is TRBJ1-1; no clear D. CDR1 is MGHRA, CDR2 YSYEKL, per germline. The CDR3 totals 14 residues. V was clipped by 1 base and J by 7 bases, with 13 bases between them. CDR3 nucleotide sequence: TGCGCCAGCAGCCAAGGCCCGCGAGGGATTGAAGCTTTCTTT. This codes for CASSQGPRGIEAFF.

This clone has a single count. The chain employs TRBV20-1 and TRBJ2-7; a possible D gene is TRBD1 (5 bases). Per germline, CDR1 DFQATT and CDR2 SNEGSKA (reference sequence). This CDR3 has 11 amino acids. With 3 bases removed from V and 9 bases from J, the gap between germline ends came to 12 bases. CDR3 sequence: CSASPWGGQYF. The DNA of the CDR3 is TGCAGTGCTAGCCCCTGGGGCGGGCAGTACTTC.

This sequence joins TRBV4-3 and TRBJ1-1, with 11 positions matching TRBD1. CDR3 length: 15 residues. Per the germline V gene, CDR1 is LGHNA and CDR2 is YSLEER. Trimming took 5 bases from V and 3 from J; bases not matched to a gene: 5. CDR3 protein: CASSKRDRGDTEAFF. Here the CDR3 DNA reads TGCGCCAGCAGCAAACGGGACAGGGGGGACACTGAAGCTTTCTTT.

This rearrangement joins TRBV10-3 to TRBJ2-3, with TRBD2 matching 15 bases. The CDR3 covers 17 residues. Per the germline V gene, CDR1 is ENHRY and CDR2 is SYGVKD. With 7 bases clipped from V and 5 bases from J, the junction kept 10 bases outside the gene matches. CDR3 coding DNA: TGTGCCATCACCAAAAGGCCGGGACTAGCGGGAGGAGATACGCAGTATTTT. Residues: CAITKRPGLAGGDTQYF.

The CDR3 loop reads CASSQELAGVYEQYF. CDR3 nucleotides: TGCGCCAGCAGCCAAGAACTAGCGGGAGTCTACGAGCAGTACTTC. This chain joins TRBV4-3 and TRBJ2-7; 11 nucleotides agree with TRBD2. V dropped 0 bases and J dropped 3; count of bases not matched to a gene: 1. The CDR3 contains 15 residues. CDR1 is LGHNA, CDR2 YSLEER, per germline.

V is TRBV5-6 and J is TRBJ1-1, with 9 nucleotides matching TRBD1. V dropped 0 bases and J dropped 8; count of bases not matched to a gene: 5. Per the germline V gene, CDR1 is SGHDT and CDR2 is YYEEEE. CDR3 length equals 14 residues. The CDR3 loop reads CASSLGGQGNEAFF. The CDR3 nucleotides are TGTGCCAGCAGCTTGGGGGGACAGGGAAACGAAGCTTTCTTT.

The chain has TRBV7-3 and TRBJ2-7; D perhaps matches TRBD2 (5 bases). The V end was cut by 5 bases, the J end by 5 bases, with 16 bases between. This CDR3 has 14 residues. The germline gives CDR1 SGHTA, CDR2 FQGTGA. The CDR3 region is CASSIDGSSHEQYF. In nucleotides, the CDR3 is TGTGCCAGCAGCATCGATGGGAGTAGCCACGAGCAGTACTTC.

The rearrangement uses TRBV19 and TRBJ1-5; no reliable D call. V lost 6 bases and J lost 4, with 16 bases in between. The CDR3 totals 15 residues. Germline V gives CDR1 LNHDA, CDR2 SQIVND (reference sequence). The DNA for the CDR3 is TGTGCCAGTAGCATAAGATCAGACAAGAATCAGCCCCAGCATTTT. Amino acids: CASSIRSDKNQPQHF.

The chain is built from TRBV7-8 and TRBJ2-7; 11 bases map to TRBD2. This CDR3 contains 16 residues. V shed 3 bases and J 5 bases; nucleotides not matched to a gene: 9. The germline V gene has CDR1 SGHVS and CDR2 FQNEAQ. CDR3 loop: CASSFALAGGIDEQYF. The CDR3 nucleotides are TGTGCCAGCAGCTTCGCCCTAGCGGGAGGAATCGACGAGCAGTACTTC.

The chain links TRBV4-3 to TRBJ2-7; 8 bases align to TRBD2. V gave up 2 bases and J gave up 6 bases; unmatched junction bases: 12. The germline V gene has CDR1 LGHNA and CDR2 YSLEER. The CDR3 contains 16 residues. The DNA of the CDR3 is TGCGCCAGCAGCCAACACAGTTTAGCGGGAACAGGCGAGCAGTACTTC. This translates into CASSQHSLAGTGEQYF.

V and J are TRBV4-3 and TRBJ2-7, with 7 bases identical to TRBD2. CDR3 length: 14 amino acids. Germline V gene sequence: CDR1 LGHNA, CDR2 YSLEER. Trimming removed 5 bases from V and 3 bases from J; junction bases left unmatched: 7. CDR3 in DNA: TGCGCCAGCAGCTCATCTAGCGGCGACTACGAGCAGTACTTC. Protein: CASSSSSGDYEQYF.

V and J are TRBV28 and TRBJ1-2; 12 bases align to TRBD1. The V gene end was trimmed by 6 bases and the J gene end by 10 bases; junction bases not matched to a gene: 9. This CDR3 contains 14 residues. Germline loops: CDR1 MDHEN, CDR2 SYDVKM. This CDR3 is CASRASGTGGYYTF. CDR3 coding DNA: TGTGCCAGCAGAGCCTCAGGGACAGGGGGCTACTACACCTTC.